What follows are 2 T cell receptor beta chains derived from one specimen sequenced in a study of cytomegalovirus exposure and HLA in healthy donors. The PCR made use of 60 Vbeta and 13 Jbeta primers. Repertoires were generated with immunoSEQ multiplex PCR, while TCRdb's copy carries only in-frame clones and drops some. The data show about 120,000 clones, about 81% seen once. The sample consisted of PBMCs. The receptors were sampled from a middle-aged man in good health and CMV-seronegative.

J is TRBJ1-2 and V is TRBV6-4; tentative D call: TRBD1 (5 bases). The CDR3 covers 12 residues. Germline assignment: CDR1 MRHNA and CDR2 SNTAGT. V was cut by 5 bases and J by 8 bases, with 12 bases left in between. The CDR3 sequence: CASSLDKVGYTF. CDR3 in DNA: TGTGCCAGCAGTTTGGACAAAGTCGGCTACACCTTC.

The chain couples TRBV2 to TRBJ1-6; TRBD1 matches 7 bases. Germline V CDR1 and CDR2: SNHLY, FYNNEI. CDR3 size: 17 residues. Trimming took 3 bases from V and 10 from J; bases not matched to a gene: 15. CDR3 bases: TGTGCCAGCAGTGATCGGGGACGAGGGCCCAGGGGGTCACCCCTCCACTTT. Amino acids: CASSDRGRGPRGSPLHF.